This TCR beta chain appears in the sequencing data of a study of beta chain features in type 1 diabetes. Findings and limits, study-wide: TCRB CDR3s from Type 1 diabetes patients were moderately but significantly shorter in all four CD4+ subsets.

V lost 5 bases and J lost 0; bases outside the gene matches: 4. The CDR3 covers 15 residues. The germline CDR1 and CDR2 sequences are MNHEY and SVGAGI. What was sequenced were expressed TCRB transcripts, since all of the isolated RNA had been reverse transcribed. Data came from immunoSEQ multiplex PCR; TCRdb stores just in-frame clones and leaves some out. The repertoire holds about 650,000 clones, with 9.5% to 15% as singletons. This clone has a handful of counts. Its antigen remains unknown. The receptor was isolated from a young man with type 1 diabetes. The chain employs TRBV6-5 and TRBJ2-4; 7 positions match TRBD1. The material sequenced was naive CD4+ T cells from blood. This CDR3 is CASSRTGEAKNIQYF. CDR3 nucleotide sequence: TGTGCCAGCAGTAGGACAGGAGAAGCCAAAAACATTCAGTACTTC.